A single sample is the source of the 14 T cell receptor beta chains below, sequenced in a study of blood T cell repertoires in COVID-19. TCRdb's copy holds only in-frame clones and misses some; the assay was immunoSEQ multiplex PCR. This table holds some 250,000 clones, 70% to 85% found once. The sequenced sample was PBMCs or T cells enriched from blood (not recorded which). The receptors come from a man in his forties or fifties who had recovered from COVID-19.

This clone turned up a few times. V and J are TRBV27 and TRBJ2-7; possible D gene TRBD1, 6 bases. Trimming took 5 bases from V and 4 from J, leaving 18 bases between them. Looked up from germline, CDR1 is MNHEY and CDR2 is SMNVEV (reference sequence). This CDR3 spans 15 amino acids. The CDR3 nucleotides are TGTGCCAGCAGTCACCATTCGACAGGAGATTACGAGCAGTACTTC. This gives the protein CASSHHSTGDYEQYF.

This clone has just a few counts. V is TRBV4-1 and J is TRBJ1-5; D perhaps matches TRBD1 (6 bases). The V gene lost 3 bases and the J gene lost 5 bases, with 26 bases spanning the gap. This CDR3 comprises 19 residues. Germline CDR1 reads MGHRA; CDR2 reads YSYEKL. CDR3 sequence (DNA): TGCGCCAGCAGCCACCCATCGGGACACCCTAACTTTGGGGATCAGCCCCAGCATTTT. Translated: CASSHPSGHPNFGDQPQHF.

This chain joins TRBV27 and TRBJ1-5, with D tentatively TRBD1 (5 bases). The CDR3 runs 15 residues. The germline V and J ends were trimmed by 1 base and 6 bases, with 13 bases remaining between them. Germline V lookup: CDR1 MNHEY, CDR2 SMNVEV (reference sequence). The CDR3 DNA reads TGTGCCAGCAGTTTATATCGCGGGGGAAGTCAGCCCCAGCATTTT. Protein: CASSLYRGGSQPQHF.

The chain has TRBV24-1 and TRBJ2-6; weak D call: TRBD1 (6 bases). Germline loops: CDR1 KGHDR, CDR2 SFDVKD. The CDR3 loop spans 22 amino acids. V lost 4 bases, J lost 0 bases, and 27 bases lay in between. Here the CDR3 reads CATSELWGQDQTGNSGANVLTF. The CDR3 DNA is TGTGCCACCAGTGAGTTGTGGGGGCAGGACCAGACCGGCAACTCTGGGGCCAACGTCCTGACTTTC.

The chain couples TRBV6-5 to TRBJ1-5; weak D call: TRBD1 (5 bases). V gave up 2 bases and J gave up 7 bases, with 12 bases separating them. Germline-derived CDR1 and CDR2 are MNHEY and SVGAGI. The CDR3 spans 14 residues. CDR3 amino acids: CASSYGRDGQPQHF. The CDR3, as DNA: TGTGCCAGCAGTTACGGCAGGGATGGGCAGCCCCAGCATTTT.

This clone came up a few times. The chain has TRBV28 and TRBJ2-3, with 8 bases lining up with TRBD1. Germline CDR1 MDHEN, CDR2 SYDVKM. The CDR3 extends over 16 amino acids. V lost 6 bases and J lost 5; bases outside the gene matches: 13. CDR3 amino acids: CASRVGRGQVGDTQYF. The CDR3 DNA reads as TGTGCCAGCAGGGTGGGCAGGGGGCAGGTGGGAGATACGCAGTATTTT.

The genes are TRBV6-5 and TRBJ1-1; D gene ambiguous. The CDR3 is 11 residues long. Trimming removed 5 bases at V and 8 bases at J, with 9 bases between. CDR1 and CDR2 (germline): MNHEY, SVGAGI. DNA for the CDR3: TGTGCCAGCAGTCCGATAGAAGAAGCTTTCTTT. It translates to CASSPIEEAFF.

The rearrangement uses TRBV24-1 and TRBJ2-5; D possibly corresponds to TRBD1 (5 bases). Trimming cost V 3 bases and J 4 bases, with 11 bases left between them. The CDR3 sequence is 14 residues long. Germline-derived CDR1 and CDR2 are KGHDR and SFDVKD. The CDR3 loop reads CATSDGGRVETQYF. The CDR3 region has the DNA TGTGCCACCAGTGATGGCGGCAGGGTAGAGACCCAGTACTTC.

This chain connects TRBV9 to TRBJ1-2; TRBD1 matches at 11 bases. In germline, CDR1 is SGDLS, CDR2 YYNGEE. V was clipped by 3 bases and J by 7 bases; unmatched bases: 17. This CDR3 contains 18 residues. CDR3: CASSDGTGTGGSLGGYTF. CDR3 DNA sequence: TGTGCCAGCAGCGACGGAACCGGGACAGGGGGTTCCTTGGGTGGCTACACCTTC.

The chain carries TRBV19 and TRBJ1-5; D might be TRBD1 (5 bases). V was pared by 8 bases and J by 6 bases, with 20 bases between. The CDR3 is 15 residues long. Germline lookup yields CDR1 LNHDA and CDR2 SQIVND (reference sequence). CDR3 amino acids: CASEPLGRAAQPQHF. CDR3 sequence (DNA): TGTGCCAGTGAGCCCCTCGGCAGGGCAGCTCAGCCCCAGCATTTT.

The rearrangement joins TRBV2 to TRBJ2-7; D is uncertain. CDR1 and CDR2 from the germline V gene are SNHLY and FYNNEI. The V end lost 3 bases, the J end lost 4 bases, and 10 bases lay between the germline ends. This CDR3 spans 13 amino acids. The CDR3 loop reads CASSELRTYEQYF. The CDR3 coding sequence is TGTGCCAGCAGTGAGTTGAGAACTTACGAGCAGTACTTC.

This clone occurred a few times. The chain is built from TRBV7-9 and TRBJ1-5, with TRBD1 identical over 8 bases. The germline gives CDR1 SEHNR, CDR2 FQNEAQ (reference sequence). The CDR3 is made up of 15 amino acids. Trimming removed 5 bases from V and 2 bases from J; junction bases left unmatched: 5. The chain's CDR3 is CASSTTGDGNQPQHF. The CDR3 DNA is TGTGCCAGCAGCACGACAGGGGATGGCAATCAGCCCCAGCATTTT.

In DNA form, the CDR3 reads TGTGCCAGCAGTTACAGGGGGCCTGGGGCCAACGTCCTGACTTTC. Translated, it gives CASSYRGPGANVLTF. The V call is TRBV6-5, the J call TRBJ2-6; 7 bases map to TRBD1. The CDR3 has 15 residues. J lost 2 bases, V lost 2 bases, and 0 bases had no gene match. Germline loops: CDR1 MNHEY, CDR2 SVGAGI.

The rearrangement uses TRBV7-2 and TRBJ1-3, with 8 bases lining up with TRBD1. Germline CDR1 is SGHTA and CDR2 is FQGNSA. The CDR3 length is 16 residues. V was clipped by 2 bases and J by 2 bases; unmatched bases: 5. CDR3 bases: TGTGCCAGCAGCTTAATCAGGGGGCTGACTGGAAACACCATATATTTT. This encodes CASSLIRGLTGNTIYF.